The 9 T cell receptor beta chains presented below share a single source sample, sequenced in a study of T cells in Graves' hyperthyroidism and ophthalmopathy. RNA transcripts served as the template for amplifying TCR beta CDR3 regions. An initial round of RT-PCR targeting the TCR CDR3 relied on the HTBI primer set. TCRdb independently ran MiXCR on the multiplex PCR reads; one entry per CDR3 protein. The data contain a few hundred thousand distinct CDR3 sequences, around 43% of them seen just once; the ten biggest clones take up about two fifths. The specimen was peripheral blood or thyroid tissue (not recorded which). The receptor set was obtained from an adult woman with Graves' disease, either hyperthyroidism or ophthalmopathy (not recorded which).

This chain uses TRBV24-1 with TRBJ2-2; TRBD2 might be the D (6 bases). V lost 1 base to trimming and J lost 4 bases, with 9 bases between them. Germline assignment: CDR1 KGHDR and CDR2 SFDVKD. This CDR3 contains 15 residues. CDR3 DNA: TGTGCCACCAGTGATTTAGGACTAACCACCGGGGAGCTGTTTTTT. It yields the protein CATSDLGLTTGELFF.

At least ten counts were recorded for this clonotype. J is TRBJ2-2 and V is TRBV12-3 or TRBV12-4; no reliable D call. V was cut by 7 bases and J by 4 bases, with 16 bases left in between. The CDR3 extends over 15 amino acids. The DNA for the CDR3 is TGTGCCAGCACCGACCTCCATCGGCGCACCGGGGAGCTGTTTTTT. It is translated as CASTDLHRRTGELFF.

CDR3 DNA: TGTGCCAGCAGCCTCACGTTTGGGGCCTACGAGCAGTACTTC. Translated: CASSLTFGAYEQYF. The genes are TRBV6-2 or TRBV6-3 and TRBJ2-7; the D is unclear. Germline loops: CDR1 MNHEY, CDR2 SVGEGT. This CDR3 spans 14 amino acids. Trimming stripped 6 bases from V and 2 bases from J, with 14 bases between.

This clonotype was detected ten times or more. The rearrangement uses TRBV7-3 and TRBJ1-1; TRBD1 aligns across 8 bases. J was trimmed by 5 bases and V by 3 bases; bases with no gene match: 8. CDR3 length: 15 residues. Germline-derived CDR1 and CDR2 are SGHTA and FQGTGA. CDR3 sequence reads: CASSFDGQGRTEAFF. In DNA form, the CDR3 reads TGTGCCAGCAGCTTCGATGGACAGGGAAGGACTGAAGCTTTCTTT.

The rearrangement uses TRBV10-2 and TRBJ2-7; D tentatively reads TRBD1 or TRBD2 (7 bases each). The CDR3 contains 15 residues. The V gene lost 0 bases and the J gene lost 4 bases, with 13 bases spanning the gap. CDR1 and CDR2 (germline): WSHSY, SAAADI. This CDR3 is CASSESRQGGYEQYF. The CDR3 nucleotides read TGCGCCAGCAGTGAGTCGCGGCAGGGGGGGTACGAGCAGTACTTC.

This chain connects TRBV11-2 to TRBJ2-5; 9 bases align to TRBD1. The CDR3 loop spans 19 amino acids. Germline-derived CDR1 and CDR2 are SGHAT and FQNNGV. The ends lost 6 bases at V and 1 base at J; junction bases unmatched: 18. In nucleotides, the CDR3 is TGTGCCAGCAGATCACTAAGGGACAGGGAAGAAAAGGGCCAAGAGACCCAGTACTTC. It translates to CASRSLRDREEKGQETQYF.

This clonotype was seen many times. V gene TRBV20-1 combines with J gene TRBJ2-7; no reliable D call. This CDR3 spans 11 amino acids. Per the germline V gene, CDR1 is DFQATT and CDR2 is SNEGSKA (reference sequence). The V end was cut by 7 bases, the J end by 3 bases, with 10 bases between. The CDR3 protein is CSGGDLYEQYF. Here the CDR3 DNA reads TGCAGTGGCGGAGACCTCTACGAGCAGTACTTC.

This clonotype was observed once. The chain is built from TRBV5-1 and TRBJ1-3, with D perhaps matching TRBD1 (5 bases). Trimming removed 5 bases at V and 4 bases at J, with 13 bases between. Germline V CDR1 and CDR2: SGHRS, YFSETQ. The CDR3 spans 14 residues. CDR3 loop: CASSLQTEGNTIYF. CDR3 DNA sequence: TGCGCCAGCAGTCTACAGACAGAAGGAAACACCATATATTTT.

This chain links TRBV6-5 with TRBJ2-7, with TRBD1 matching over 7 bases. V trimming: 2 bases; J trimming: 0 bases; junction bases outside the gene matches: 10. This CDR3 comprises 17 residues. The germline V gene has CDR1 MNHEY and CDR2 SVGAGI. The CDR3: CASSYGAPGQASYEQYF. CDR3 in DNA: TGTGCCAGCAGTTACGGAGCCCCCGGACAGGCCTCCTACGAGCAGTACTTC.